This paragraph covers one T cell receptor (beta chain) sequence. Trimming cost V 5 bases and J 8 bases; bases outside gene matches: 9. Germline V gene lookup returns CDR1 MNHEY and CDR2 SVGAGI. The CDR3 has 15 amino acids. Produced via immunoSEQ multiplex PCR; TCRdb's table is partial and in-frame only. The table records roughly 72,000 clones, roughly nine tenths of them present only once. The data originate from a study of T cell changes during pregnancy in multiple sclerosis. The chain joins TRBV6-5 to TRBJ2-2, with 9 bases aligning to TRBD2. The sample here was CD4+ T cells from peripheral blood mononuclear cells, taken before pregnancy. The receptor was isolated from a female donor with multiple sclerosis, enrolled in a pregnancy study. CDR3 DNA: TGTGCCAGCAGTCCCCGACCTAGCGGGATTGGGGAGCTGTTTTTT. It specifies CASSPRPSGIGELFF.